These 21 T cell receptor beta chains originate from one sample sequenced in a study of blood T cells in healthy people across ages. It was with a sample-barcoded 5' primer and a J-beta primer mix that a second PCR of roughly 7 to 12 cycles was run. Each CDR3 protein gets one entry after TCRdb re-called the 5' RACE reads with MiXCR. The profile shows some 1.5 million distinct CDR3 sequences, 28% of them singletons. The sequenced material came from blood. The receptors shown here come from a woman in her twenties or thirties in good health.

This clonotype was recorded a few times. The gene calls are TRBV5-1 and TRBJ2-3, with D perhaps assigned TRBD1 or TRBD2 (6 bases each). Trimming took 1 base from V and 4 from J, leaving 13 bases between them. This CDR3 comprises 15 residues. Germline assignment: CDR1 SGHRS and CDR2 YFSETQ. The CDR3 DNA is TGCGCCAGCAGCTTGAATAGGGGGGAGGCAGATACGCAGTATTTT. This sequence encodes CASSLNRGEADTQYF.

V and J are TRBV5-1 and TRBJ2-3; D is possibly TRBD2 (6 bases). Germline CDR1 SGHRS, CDR2 YFSETQ. The CDR3 length is 15 residues. V was pared by 1 base and J by 1 base, with 10 bases between. For the CDR3, the DNA is TGCGCCAGCAGCTTGTACACGGGGGGCACAGATACGCAGTATTTT. This sequence encodes CASSLYTGGTDTQYF.

V is TRBV29-1 and J is TRBJ1-1, with 8 bases aligning to TRBD1. Trimming at V came to 6 bases and at J to 11 bases, leaving 17 bases not matched to a gene. Germline CDR1 is SQVTM and CDR2 is ANQGSEA. The CDR3 is made up of 14 amino acids. CDR3 protein: CSVATGQATRMAFF. The CDR3 bases are TGCAGCGTCGCAACGGGACAGGCCACCCGAATGGCTTTCTTT.

The rearrangement uses TRBV2 and TRBJ1-1, with D possibly TRBD1 on 6 matching bases. The V end was cut by 4 bases, the J end by 0 bases, with 9 bases between. The CDR3 is 14 amino acids. The germline gives CDR1 SNHLY, CDR2 FYNNEI. DNA of the CDR3: TGTGCCAGCAGTGCAGGGGCCCTGAACACTGAAGCTTTCTTT. It is translated as CASSAGALNTEAFF.

This clonotype has a count of ten or more. The chain uses TRBV5-6 and TRBJ2-7; TRBD1 is a possible D gene (6 bases). Between the trimmed V and J ends, which lost 5 bases and 0 bases, there was a span of 18 bases. CDR3 size: 16 residues. CDR1 is SGHDT and CDR2 is YYEEEE in the germline V gene. The CDR3 DNA reads TGTGCCAGCAGGTCAGCAGGGCAGGGGTCCTCCTACGAGCAGTACTTC. Residues: CASRSAGQGSSYEQYF.

CDR3 bases: TGCGCCAGCAGCTTCCCCGACCCGGTTAGGGATGAGCAGTTCTTC. As protein: CASSFPDPVRDEQFF. This rearrangement joins TRBV5-1 to TRBJ2-1; D gene unclear. The CDR3 loop spans 15 amino acids. Germline CDR1 is SGHRS and CDR2 is YFSETQ. Trimming removed 2 bases from V and 8 bases from J, with 17 bases in between.

The chain recombines TRBV29-1 with TRBJ2-7; 7 positions match TRBD2. The CDR3 is 13 residues long. Per germline, CDR1 SQVTM and CDR2 ANQGSEA. V shed 4 bases, J shed 7 bases, and the junction held 10 bases outside the gene matches. CDR3: CSVAWGGPREQYF. The CDR3 coding sequence is TGCAGCGTTGCTTGGGGAGGGCCACGAGAGCAGTACTTC.

The gene calls are TRBV27 and TRBJ2-1; TRBD2 agrees at 12 bases. The V and J ends lost 3 bases and 6 bases, in that order; junction bases with no gene match: 21. Germline V gene lookup returns CDR1 MNHEY and CDR2 SMNVEV (reference sequence). This CDR3 is 21 amino acids long. DNA of the CDR3: TGTGCCAGCAGTTTTCTCTCCCCCATGACTAGCGGGAGTGGGCTGAGCAATGAGCAGTTCTTC. This sequence encodes CASSFLSPMTSGSGLSNEQFF.

The table lists this clonotype with a few counts. V and J are TRBV21-1 and TRBJ2-3; TRBD2 is the table's D call and was not checked against the DNA. TRBV21-1 is a documented pseudogene. The CDR3 has 15 residues. The CDR3 bases are TGTGCCAGCGGATCACTAACGGGGAGCACAGATACGCAGTATTTT. Translation: CASGSLTGSTDTQYF.

The chain uses TRBV13 and TRBJ2-3, with 7 bases aligning to TRBD1. V gave up 5 bases and J gave up 4 bases; unmatched junction bases: 6. CDR3 length equals 14 residues. Germline CDR1 and CDR2: PRHDT and FYEKMQ (reference sequence). Written as DNA, the CDR3 is TGTGCCAGCAGCGCCGGACAGGTCGCAGATACGCAGTATTTT. Protein sequence: CASSAGQVADTQYF.

This clonotype was picked up a small number of times. The chain recombines TRBV6-4 with TRBJ1-2; TRBD1 might be the D (5 bases). Trimming shortened V by 5 bases and J by 4 bases, and 17 bases separated the two germline ends. The CDR3 is 15 amino acids. Germline V lookup: CDR1 MRHNA, CDR2 SNTAGT. CDR3 region: CASSLGTFFGYGYTF. The DNA of the CDR3 is TGTGCCAGCAGTCTCGGGACGTTCTTCGGCTATGGCTACACCTTC.

The chain combines TRBV20-1 with TRBJ1-4; unclear D gene. This CDR3 comprises 14 residues. Germline V gene data show CDR1 as DFQATT and CDR2 as SNEGSKA (reference sequence). Trimming pared 0 bases from V and 8 bases from J, leaving 13 bases between. CDR3 DNA sequence: TGCAGTGCTAGAGACATGGGAAAGGAAGAAAAACTGTTTTTT. Translating gives CSARDMGKEEKLFF.

This clonotype came up a few times. The chain couples TRBV20-1 to TRBJ1-4; 7 nucleotides agree with TRBD1. The CDR3 consists of 13 residues. Germline V gives CDR1 DFQATT, CDR2 SNEGSKA (reference sequence). V lost 6 bases and J lost 4; bases outside the gene matches: 5. The CDR3 here is CSAAGDSNEKLFF. The CDR3 DNA reads as TGCAGTGCCGCCGGGGACAGTAATGAAAAACTGTTTTTT.

This clonotype has a handful of counts. The rearrangement links TRBV5-1 to TRBJ2-3; D possibly corresponds to TRBD2 (6 bases). This CDR3 region has 16 residues. Germline values: CDR1 SGHRS, CDR2 YFSETQ. The V gene lost 2 bases and the J gene lost 1 base, with 14 bases spanning the gap. Written as DNA, the CDR3 is TGCGCCAGCAGCTTTCGTTCCGGCGGGGGCACAGATACGCAGTATTTT. Its translation: CASSFRSGGGTDTQYF.

This clonotype has a count of ten or more. This chain uses TRBV10-3 with TRBJ1-1; possible D gene TRBD1, 5 bases. CDR1 and CDR2 from the germline V gene are ENHRY and SYGVKD. The CDR3 loop spans 13 amino acids. The V end was cut by 2 bases, the J end by 9 bases, with 13 bases between. The CDR3 loop is CAISEGQGLQAFF. CDR3 DNA sequence: TGTGCCATCAGTGAGGGGCAGGGACTTCAAGCTTTCTTT.

This clonotype was observed once. This sequence joins TRBV28 and TRBJ2-1; D is possibly TRBD1 or TRBD2 (6 bases each). Per the germline V gene, CDR1 is MDHEN and CDR2 is SYDVKM. The germline V and J ends were trimmed by 6 bases and 0 bases, with 15 bases remaining between them. CDR3 length equals 16 residues. The CDR3 sequence is CASRESGASSYNEQFF. CDR3 bases: TGTGCCAGCAGGGAGTCGGGGGCCAGCTCCTACAATGAGCAGTTCTTC.

The CDR3 is CATSTSGVYEQYF. CDR3 sequence (DNA): TGTGCCACCTCGACTAGCGGGGTGTACGAGCAGTACTTC. This chain uses TRBV19 with TRBJ2-7; 11 bases map to TRBD2. Germline V gene sequence: CDR1 LNHDA, CDR2 SQIVND (reference sequence). The CDR3 consists of 13 residues. V shed 10 bases and J 4 bases; nucleotides not matched to a gene: 6.

This clonotype was observed a handful of times. A read error may be the cause here, since a much bigger clone is one base away. The CDR3 DNA reads as TGTGCCAGCAGTCATCAAGGGAACCAGCCCCAGCATTTT. Protein product: CASSHQGNQPQHF. This chain joins TRBV6-5 and TRBJ1-5; no firm D call. Germline V gene data show CDR1 as MNHEY and CDR2 as SVGAGI. The CDR3 contains 13 residues. The V end was cut by 5 bases, the J end by 7 bases, with 12 bases between.

The V and J genes are TRBV24-1 and TRBJ2-3; tentatively, D is TRBD2 (5 bases). V shed 5 bases and J shed 4 bases, with 15 bases lying between them. Germline lookup yields CDR1 KGHDR and CDR2 SFDVKD. CDR3 size: 15 residues. The CDR3 sequence is CATSVTGLAPDTQYF. DNA for the CDR3: TGTGCCACCAGTGTTACCGGGCTAGCTCCAGATACGCAGTATTTT.

The V call is TRBV7-2, the J call TRBJ2-5, with D possibly matching TRBD2 (6 bases). V lost 5 bases to trimming and J lost 4 bases, with 17 bases between them. Germline V gene lookup returns CDR1 SGHTA and CDR2 FQGNSA. The CDR3 is made up of 15 amino acids. CDR3 amino acids: CASSRAGTGGETQYF. The DNA of the CDR3 is TGTGCCAGCAGCAGAGCCGGGACTGGTGGAGAGACCCAGTACTTC.

For this clonotype: A read error may produce the germline difference seen at one junction end. This sequence joins TRBV3-1 and TRBJ2-5; TRBD2 might be the D (5 bases). The CDR3 runs to 14 residues. Germline CDR1 LGHDT, CDR2 YNNKEL (reference sequence). The CDR3 sequence: CAGSQAVGVETQYF. CDR3 bases: TGTGCCGGCAGCCAAGCGGTGGGCGTGGAGACCCAGTACTTC.